The 25 T cell receptor beta chains listed next were all sequenced from one sample in a study of radiation and T cells in renal cell carcinoma. Assay: immunoSEQ multiplex PCR; the TCRdb copy retains only in-frame clones and omits some. The table shows roughly 100,000 clones, with approximately 80% occurring only once. Time point in this sample: baseline pretreatment blood. Treatment here: 15 Gy SBRT to primary tumor, nephrectomy 4 weeks later. This material consisted of blood, taken from a patient whose treatment included radiotherapy and nephrectomy. The receptors were gathered from a man between 60 and 75 years old with renal cell carcinoma.

The gene calls are TRBV29-1 and TRBJ1-5; D is uncertain. The CDR3 covers 13 residues. Trimming shortened V by 4 bases and J by 1 base, and 8 bases separated the two germline ends. Per the germline V gene, CDR1 is SQVTM and CDR2 is ANQGSEA. CDR3: CSVGPGSNQPQHF. CDR3 bases: TGCAGCGTTGGGCCTGGGAGCAATCAGCCCCAGCATTTT.

The chain has TRBV2 and TRBJ2-3; TRBD2 agrees at 13 bases. After removal of 6 bases from V and 4 bases from J, the junction contained 7 bases not matched to a gene. Germline loops: CDR1 SNHLY, CDR2 FYNNEI. There are 16 residues in the CDR3. This CDR3 reads CASSYTSGRVPDTQYF. CDR3 coding DNA: TGTGCCAGCAGCTATACTAGCGGGAGGGTTCCAGATACGCAGTATTTT.

This clone came up once. The chain is built from TRBV13 and TRBJ2-3; D is possibly TRBD1 (6 bases). The length of the CDR3 is 16 residues. Germline CDR1 and CDR2: PRHDT and FYEKMQ (reference sequence). Trimming took 1 base from V and 0 from J, leaving 11 bases between them. The CDR3 DNA reads TGTGCCAGCAGCTTAGAAGGACAGCGAAGCACAGATACGCAGTATTTT. This encodes CASSLEGQRSTDTQYF.

The rearrangement joins TRBV4-1 to TRBJ2-1, with D perhaps TRBD2 (6 bases). CDR1 is MGHRA, CDR2 YSYEKL, per germline. V shed 1 base and J shed 5 bases, with 9 bases lying between them. The CDR3 is 14 amino acids. The CDR3 sequence: CASSQGLADNEQFF. Written as DNA, the CDR3 is TGCGCCAGCAGCCAAGGGTTAGCGGACAATGAGCAGTTCTTC.

Points on this clone: Within the sample, other DNA sequences also encode this same CDR3. This chain links TRBV27 with TRBJ2-1; D perhaps matches TRBD2 (5 bases). The CDR3 consists of 15 residues. CDR1 is MNHEY, CDR2 SMNVEV, per germline (reference sequence). V was pared by 2 bases and J by 0 bases, with 8 bases between. This CDR3 reads CASSLGGSSYNEQFF. DNA for the CDR3: TGTGCCAGCAGTTTAGGTGGGAGCTCCTACAATGAGCAGTTCTTC.

The chain has TRBV19 and TRBJ2-5; 7 nucleotides agree with TRBD1. The ends lost 5 bases at V and 5 bases at J; junction bases unmatched: 2. The CDR3 totals 12 residues. Looked up from germline, CDR1 is LNHDA and CDR2 is SQIVND (reference sequence). This CDR3 reads CASSRRGETQYF. In DNA, the CDR3 is TGTGCCAGTAGTCGCAGGGGGGAGACCCAGTACTTC. Filled out from reference TRBV19 and TRBJ2-5, the complete variable domain reads DGGITQSPKYLFRKEGQNVTLSCEQNLNHDAMYWYRQDPGQGLRLIYYSQIVNDFQKGDIAEGYSVSREKKESFPLTVTSAQKNPTAFYLCASSRRGETQYFGPGTRLLVL.

This chain joins TRBV30 and TRBJ2-7; D gene unclear. Germline CDR1 reads GTSNPN; CDR2 reads SVGIG (reference sequence). V lost 5 bases and J 4 bases, leaving 9 bases between the germline ends. The CDR3 runs to 11 residues. The CDR3: CAWHNDYEQYF. The DNA for the CDR3 is TGTGCCTGGCACAACGATTACGAGCAGTACTTC. The whole variable domain, remainder taken from reference TRBV30 and TRBJ2-7, is SQTIHQWPATLVQPVGSPLSLECTVEGTSNPNLYWYRQAAGRGLQLLFYSVGIGQISSEVPQNLSASRPQDRQFILSSKKLLLSDSGFYLCAWHNDYEQYFGPGTRLTVT.

This clone came up once. The gene calls are TRBV7-3 and TRBJ2-1; weak D call: TRBD2 (6 bases). V was pared by 4 bases and J by 3 bases, with 13 bases between. The CDR3 contains 15 residues. Germline V gene sequence: CDR1 SGHTA, CDR2 FQGTGA. The CDR3 reads CASSSDYGGYNEQFF. CDR3 sequence (DNA): TGTGCCAGCAGCTCGGACTATGGGGGCTACAATGAGCAGTTCTTC.

The chain has TRBV9 and TRBJ2-7, with D possibly TRBD2 on 5 matching bases. There are 15 residues in the CDR3. CDR1 and CDR2 from the germline V gene are SGDLS and YYNGEE. V gave up 0 bases and J gave up 3 bases, with 13 bases separating them. The CDR3 reads CASSVDPGINYEQYF. The CDR3 nucleotides read TGTGCCAGCAGCGTAGATCCGGGGATTAACTACGAGCAGTACTTC. Full variable domain (missing parts from reference TRBV9 and TRBJ2-7): DSGVTQTPKHLITATGQRVTLRCSPRSGDLSVYWYQQSLDQGLQFLIQYYNGEERAKGNILERFSAQQFPDLHSELNLSSLELGDSALYFCASSVDPGINYEQYFGPGTRLTVT.

The chain carries TRBV25-1 and TRBJ1-2; 7 bases fit TRBD1. CDR3 length: 11 amino acids. From germline, CDR1 is MGHDK and CDR2 SYGVNS. Trimming at V came to 10 bases and at J to 8 bases, leaving 7 bases not matched to a gene. CDR3 DNA: TGTGCCACGGGGCAGGGGGGAGGCTACACCTTC. Protein sequence: CATGQGGGYTF.

The chain recombines TRBV6-1 with TRBJ1-2; 7 bases fit TRBD1. The trim removed 1 base at V and 8 bases at J, leaving 4 bases unmatched. The CDR3 runs to 13 residues. The germline gives CDR1 MNHNS, CDR2 SASEGT. In nucleotides, the CDR3 is TGTGCCAGCAGTGAAGGGACAGGAAGAGGCTACACCTTC. Its translation is CASSEGTGRGYTF.

Only one count was recorded for this clone. The chain joins TRBV15 to TRBJ2-2; D is possibly TRBD1 (6 bases). The CDR3 runs to 14 residues. V was pared by 7 bases and J by 1 base, with 10 bases between. Germline-derived CDR1 and CDR2 are LNHNV and YYDKDF (reference sequence). CDR3 residues: CATKRTVNTGELFF. For the CDR3, the DNA is TGTGCCACCAAAAGGACAGTGAACACCGGGGAGCTGTTTTTT.

This chain uses TRBV14 with TRBJ2-1; unclear D gene. Trimming removed 0 bases from V and 2 bases from J, with 8 bases in between. The germline V gene has CDR1 SGHDN and CDR2 FVKESK. The CDR3 has 15 residues. The CDR3 nucleotides read TGTGCCAGCAGCCAAGATAGGGAACCCTACAATGAGCAGTTCTTC. Its protein product is CASSQDREPYNEQFF.

This clone has a single count. V gene TRBV5-1 combines with J gene TRBJ1-2; the D gene is possibly TRBD1 (5 bases). Trimming removed 0 bases from V and 5 bases from J, with 14 bases in between. This CDR3 spans 15 amino acids. Germline V gene sequence: CDR1 SGHRS, CDR2 YFSETQ. CDR3 sequence (DNA): TGCGCCAGCAGCTTGGGAACTACACAGGTTTATGGCTACACCTTC. Its translation is CASSLGTTQVYGYTF.

The chain links TRBV6-1 to TRBJ1-5; D is undetermined. Trimming removed 3 bases from V and 1 base from J, with 7 bases in between. From germline, CDR1 is MNHNS and CDR2 SASEGT. The CDR3 consists of 14 residues. CDR3 in DNA: TGTGCCAGCAGTGACGGTCGGAGCAATCAGCCCCAGCATTTT. It translates to CASSDGRSNQPQHF.

This clone showed up just once. J is TRBJ2-3 and V is TRBV5-4; TRBD2 aligns across 11 bases. The germline gives CDR1 SGHNT, CDR2 YYREEE (reference sequence). Trimming took 4 bases from V and 0 from J; bases not matched to a gene: 7. The length of the CDR3 is 17 residues. The CDR3 region is CASSPGLAGPSTDTQYF. The DNA of the CDR3 is TGTGCCAGCAGCCCCGGACTAGCGGGTCCTAGCACAGATACGCAGTATTTT.

This clone came up a few times. The rearrangement joins TRBV7-2 to TRBJ1-1; D uncertain. This CDR3 has 13 residues. Trimming left V 5 bases short and J 1 base short, with 8 bases between. The germline CDR1 and CDR2 sequences are SGHTA and FQGNSA. The CDR3 spells CASSQARNTEAFF. CDR3 nucleotide sequence: TGTGCCAGCAGCCAAGCCAGGAACACTGAAGCTTTCTTT.

The chain has TRBV7-3 and TRBJ1-3; a weak D match, TRBD1 (5 bases). CDR3 size: 18 residues. Trimming cost V 2 bases and J 0 bases, with 17 bases left between them. Germline V CDR1 and CDR2: SGHTA, FQGTGA. DNA of the CDR3: TGTGCCAGCAGCTTAGACCCCGGGGCAGGTCCCTCTGGAAACACCATATATTTT. It codes for CASSLDPGAGPSGNTIYF.

A single count supports this clone. This chain joins TRBV29-1 and TRBJ2-1, with TRBD2 as a possible D gene (6 bases). V was cut by 6 bases and J by 7 bases, with 19 bases left in between. CDR3 length equals 14 residues. Germline-derived CDR1 and CDR2 are SQVTM and ANQGSEA. The CDR3 DNA is TGCAGCGTACGAGGACTGGAGGGGTTGAATGAGCAGTTCTTC. The encoded protein is CSVRGLEGLNEQFF.

J is TRBJ1-2 and V is TRBV5-4, with D possibly being TRBD1 (5 bases). Germline CDR1 reads SGHNT; CDR2 reads YYREEE (reference sequence). V gave up 4 bases and J gave up 7 bases, with 14 bases separating them. This CDR3 region has 13 residues. CDR3 bases: TGTGCCAGCAGCCCCGTCGGGGGTCTTGGCTACACCTTC. Its translation: CASSPVGGLGYTF.

This CDR3 is CASSTGSLGEKLFF. The DNA of the CDR3 is TGTGCCAGCAGCACCGGGAGTTTGGGTGAAAAACTGTTTTTT. This rearrangement joins TRBV28 to TRBJ1-4; D call uncertain. The germline V gene has CDR1 MDHEN and CDR2 SYDVKM. The CDR3 consists of 14 residues. Trimming took off 6 bases at V and 7 bases at J, with 15 bases between the two ends.

This clone was seen a handful of times. The chain couples TRBV27 to TRBJ2-1; perhaps TRBD2 as D (5 bases). Germline CDR1 reads MNHEY; CDR2 reads SMNVEV (reference sequence). The germline V and J ends were trimmed by 3 bases and 6 bases, with 15 bases remaining between them. This CDR3 has 15 amino acids. The CDR3 sequence is CASSLTGTFSNEQFF. The CDR3 DNA reads TGTGCCAGCAGTTTGACGGGAACCTTTAGCAATGAGCAGTTCTTC.

The rearrangement joins TRBV13 to TRBJ2-3, with 9 bases that match TRBD2. This CDR3 contains 18 residues. CDR1 and CDR2 (germline): PRHDT, FYEKMQ (reference sequence). J gave up 3 bases and V 0 bases, and 10 bases lay outside the gene matches. This CDR3 is CASSLGSSGTLRTDTQYF. The CDR3 DNA reads as TGTGCCAGCAGCTTAGGTTCTAGCGGGACCCTCCGAACAGATACGCAGTATTTT. Together with reference TRBV13 and TRBJ2-3, the CDR3 gives the full variable domain: AAGVIQSPRHLIKEKRETATLKCYPIPRHDTVYWYQQGPGQDPQFLISFYEKMQSDKGSIPDRFSAQQFSDYHSELNMSSLELGDSALYFCASSLGSSGTLRTDTQYFGPGTRLTVL.

The rearrangement uses TRBV4-1 and TRBJ1-1, with unresolved D. The CDR3 covers 17 residues. Trimming cost V 0 bases and J 0 bases, with 14 bases left between them. Germline V gene data show CDR1 as MGHRA and CDR2 as YSYEKL. The CDR3, as DNA: TGCGCCAGCAGCCAAGATGGGAGGTACCCCATGAACACTGAAGCTTTCTTT. Protein sequence: CASSQDGRYPMNTEAFF.

The chain joins TRBV4-2 to TRBJ2-7; D is unresolved. Per germline, CDR1 LGHNA and CDR2 YNFKEQ. The V end lost 0 bases, the J end lost 6 bases, and 6 bases lay between the germline ends. The CDR3 extends over 12 amino acids. CDR3 nucleotides: TGTGCCAGCAGCCAAGATTTGAGCGAGCAGTACTTC. Translated, it gives CASSQDLSEQYF.